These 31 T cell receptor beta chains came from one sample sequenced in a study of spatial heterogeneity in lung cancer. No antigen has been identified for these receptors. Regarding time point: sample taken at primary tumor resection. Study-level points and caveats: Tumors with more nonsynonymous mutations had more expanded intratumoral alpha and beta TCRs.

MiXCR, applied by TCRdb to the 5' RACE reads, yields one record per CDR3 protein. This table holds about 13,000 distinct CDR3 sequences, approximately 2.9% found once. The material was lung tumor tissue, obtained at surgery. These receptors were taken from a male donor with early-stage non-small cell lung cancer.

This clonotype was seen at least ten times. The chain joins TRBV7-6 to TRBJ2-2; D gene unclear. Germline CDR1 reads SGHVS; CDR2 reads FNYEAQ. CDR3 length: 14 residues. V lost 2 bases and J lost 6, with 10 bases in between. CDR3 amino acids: CASSLKGRAGELFF. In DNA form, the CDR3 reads TGTGCCAGCAGCTTAAAGGGAAGGGCCGGGGAGCTGTTTTTT.

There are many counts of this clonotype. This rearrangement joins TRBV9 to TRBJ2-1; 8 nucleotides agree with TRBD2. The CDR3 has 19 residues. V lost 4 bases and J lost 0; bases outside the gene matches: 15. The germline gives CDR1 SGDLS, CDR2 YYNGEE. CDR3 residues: CASSPHARSGGGSYNEQFF. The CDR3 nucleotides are TGTGCCAGCAGCCCCCACGCGAGGAGCGGGGGTGGCTCCTACAATGAGCAGTTCTTC. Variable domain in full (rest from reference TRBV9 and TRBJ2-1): DSGVTQTPKHLITATGQRVTLRCSPRSGDLSVYWYQQSLDQGLQFLIQYYNGEERAKGNILERFSAQQFPDLHSELNLSSLELGDSALYFCASSPHARSGGGSYNEQFFGPGTRLTVL.

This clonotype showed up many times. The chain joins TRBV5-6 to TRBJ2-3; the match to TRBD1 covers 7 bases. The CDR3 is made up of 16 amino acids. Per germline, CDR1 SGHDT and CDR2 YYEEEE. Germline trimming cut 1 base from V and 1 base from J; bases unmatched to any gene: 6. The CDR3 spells CASSLFAGGRTDTQYF. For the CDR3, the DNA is TGTGCCAGCAGCTTGTTTGCAGGGGGACGCACAGATACGCAGTATTTT.

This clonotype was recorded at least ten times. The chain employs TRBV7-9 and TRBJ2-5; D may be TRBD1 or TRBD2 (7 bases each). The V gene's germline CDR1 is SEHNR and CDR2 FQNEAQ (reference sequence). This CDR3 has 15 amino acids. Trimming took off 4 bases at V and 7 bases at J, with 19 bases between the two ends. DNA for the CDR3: TGTGCCAGCAGCTCAAGGGGAGGGGGCTCAGCGACCCAGTACTTC. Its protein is CASSSRGGGSATQYF.

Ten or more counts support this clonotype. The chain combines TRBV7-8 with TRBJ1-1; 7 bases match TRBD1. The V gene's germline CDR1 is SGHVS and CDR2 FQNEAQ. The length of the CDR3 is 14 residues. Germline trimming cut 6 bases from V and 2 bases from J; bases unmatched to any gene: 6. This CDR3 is CASRRQGSNTEAFF. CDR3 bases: TGTGCCAGCAGAAGACAGGGAAGTAACACTGAAGCTTTCTTT.

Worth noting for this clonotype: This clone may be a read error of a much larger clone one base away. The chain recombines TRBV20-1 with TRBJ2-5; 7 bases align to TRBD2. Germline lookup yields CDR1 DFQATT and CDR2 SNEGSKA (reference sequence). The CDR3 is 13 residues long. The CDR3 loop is CSARLLAEETEYF. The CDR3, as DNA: TGCAGTGCTAGACTCCTAGCGGAAGAGACCGAGTACTTC.

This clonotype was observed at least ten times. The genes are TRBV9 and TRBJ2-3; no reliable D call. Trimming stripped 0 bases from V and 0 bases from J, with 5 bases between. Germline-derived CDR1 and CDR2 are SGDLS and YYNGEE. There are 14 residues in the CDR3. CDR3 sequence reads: CASSVEPSTDTQYF. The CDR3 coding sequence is TGTGCCAGCAGCGTAGAACCGAGCACAGATACGCAGTATTTT.

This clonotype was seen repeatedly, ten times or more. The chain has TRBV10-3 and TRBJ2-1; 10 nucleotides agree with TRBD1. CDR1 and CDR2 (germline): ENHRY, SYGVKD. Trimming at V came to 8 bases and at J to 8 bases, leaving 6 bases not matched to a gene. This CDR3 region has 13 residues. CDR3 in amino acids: CAILGTGDHEQFF. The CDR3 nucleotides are TGTGCCATCCTGGGGACAGGGGACCATGAGCAGTTCTTC.

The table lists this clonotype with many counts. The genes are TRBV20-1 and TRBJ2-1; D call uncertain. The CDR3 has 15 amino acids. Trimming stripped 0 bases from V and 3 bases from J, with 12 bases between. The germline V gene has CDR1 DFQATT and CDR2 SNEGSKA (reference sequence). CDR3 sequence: CSARDSIFYYNEQFF. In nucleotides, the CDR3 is TGCAGTGCTAGAGATTCAATTTTCTACTACAATGAGCAGTTCTTC.

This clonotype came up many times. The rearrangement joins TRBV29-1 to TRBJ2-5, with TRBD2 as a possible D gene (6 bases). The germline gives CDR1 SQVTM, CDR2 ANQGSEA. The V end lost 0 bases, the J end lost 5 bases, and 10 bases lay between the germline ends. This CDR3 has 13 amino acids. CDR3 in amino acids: CSVEENRGETQYF. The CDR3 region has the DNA TGCAGCGTTGAAGAAAACCGGGGGGAGACCCAGTACTTC.

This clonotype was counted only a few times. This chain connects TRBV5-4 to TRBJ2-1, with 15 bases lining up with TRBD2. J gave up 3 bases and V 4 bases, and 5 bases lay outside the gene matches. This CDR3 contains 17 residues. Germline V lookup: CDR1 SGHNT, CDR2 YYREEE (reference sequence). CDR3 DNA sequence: TGTGCCAGCAGCCGGACTAGCGGGGGGGCGCTCTACAATGAGCAGTTCTTC. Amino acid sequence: CASSRTSGGALYNEQFF.

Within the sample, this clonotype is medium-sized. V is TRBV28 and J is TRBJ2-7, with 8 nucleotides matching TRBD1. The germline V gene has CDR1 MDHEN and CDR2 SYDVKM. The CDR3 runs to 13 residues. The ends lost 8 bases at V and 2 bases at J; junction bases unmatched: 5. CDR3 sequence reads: CASQTGDAYEQYF. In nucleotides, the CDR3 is TGTGCCAGCCAGACAGGGGACGCCTACGAGCAGTACTTC.

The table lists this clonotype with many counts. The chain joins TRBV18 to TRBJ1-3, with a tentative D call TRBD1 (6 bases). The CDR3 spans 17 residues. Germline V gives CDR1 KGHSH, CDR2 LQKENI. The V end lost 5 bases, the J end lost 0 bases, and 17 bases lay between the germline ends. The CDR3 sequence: CASSTLRDTSSGNTIYF. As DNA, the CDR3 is TGTGCCAGCTCAACGCTCCGGGACACCAGCTCTGGAAACACCATATATTTT.

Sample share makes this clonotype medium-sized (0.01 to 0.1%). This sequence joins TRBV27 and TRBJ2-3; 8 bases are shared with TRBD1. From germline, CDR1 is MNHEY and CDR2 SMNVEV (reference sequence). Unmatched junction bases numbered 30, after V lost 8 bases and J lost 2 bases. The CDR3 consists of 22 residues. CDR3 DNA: TGTGCCAGCCTACAGCTGTCGGCTTGGTTCGATCCAACAGGGGGAAACACAGATACGCAGTATTTT. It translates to CASLQLSAWFDPTGGNTDTQYF.

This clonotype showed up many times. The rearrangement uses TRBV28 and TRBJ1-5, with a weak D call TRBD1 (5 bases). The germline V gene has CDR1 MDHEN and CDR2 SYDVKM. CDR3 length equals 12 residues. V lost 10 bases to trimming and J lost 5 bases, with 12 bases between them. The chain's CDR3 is CATRELDQPQHF. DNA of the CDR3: TGTGCCACCAGGGAACTGGATCAGCCCCAGCATTTT. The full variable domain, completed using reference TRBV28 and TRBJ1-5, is DVKVTQSSRYLVKRTGEKVFLECVQDMDHENMFWYRQDPGLGLRLIYFSYDVKMKEKGDIPEGYSVSREKKERFSLILESASTNQTSMYLCATRELDQPQHFGDGTRLSIL.

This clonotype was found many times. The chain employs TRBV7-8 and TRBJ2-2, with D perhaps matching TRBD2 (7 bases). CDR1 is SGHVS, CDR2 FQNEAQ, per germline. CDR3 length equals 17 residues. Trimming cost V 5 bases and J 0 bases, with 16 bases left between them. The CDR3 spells CASSPIAGATNTGELFF. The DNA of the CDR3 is TGTGCCAGCAGCCCCATTGCGGGGGCCACGAACACCGGGGAGCTGTTTTTT.

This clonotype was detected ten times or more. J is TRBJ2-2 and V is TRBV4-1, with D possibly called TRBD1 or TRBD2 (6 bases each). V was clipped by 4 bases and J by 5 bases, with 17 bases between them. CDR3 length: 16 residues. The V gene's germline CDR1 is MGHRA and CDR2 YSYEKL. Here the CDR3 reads CASSRSGALWTGELFF. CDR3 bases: TGCGCCAGCAGCCGATCGGGGGCCCTGTGGACCGGGGAGCTGTTTTTT.

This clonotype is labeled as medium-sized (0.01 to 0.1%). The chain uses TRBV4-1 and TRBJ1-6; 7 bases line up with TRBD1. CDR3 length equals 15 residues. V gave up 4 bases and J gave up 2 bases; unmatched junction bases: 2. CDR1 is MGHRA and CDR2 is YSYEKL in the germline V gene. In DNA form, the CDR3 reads TGCGCCAGCAGCCCAGGGGGAGCCTATAATTCACCCCTCCACTTT. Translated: CASSPGGAYNSPLHF.

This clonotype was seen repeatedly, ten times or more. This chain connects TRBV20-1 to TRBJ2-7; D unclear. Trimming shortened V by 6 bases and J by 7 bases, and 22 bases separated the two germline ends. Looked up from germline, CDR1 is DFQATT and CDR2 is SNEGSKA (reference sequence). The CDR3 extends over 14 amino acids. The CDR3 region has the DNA TGCAGTGCCCCCGGGTCGACCCCATTGGGTGAGCAGTACTTC. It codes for CSAPGSTPLGEQYF.

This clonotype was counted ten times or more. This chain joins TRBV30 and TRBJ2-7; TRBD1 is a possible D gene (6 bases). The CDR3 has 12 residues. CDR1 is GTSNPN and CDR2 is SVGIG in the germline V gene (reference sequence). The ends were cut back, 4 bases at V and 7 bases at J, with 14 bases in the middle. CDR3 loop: CAWTNREPEQYF. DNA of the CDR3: TGTGCCTGGACGAACAGGGAACCTGAGCAGTACTTC.

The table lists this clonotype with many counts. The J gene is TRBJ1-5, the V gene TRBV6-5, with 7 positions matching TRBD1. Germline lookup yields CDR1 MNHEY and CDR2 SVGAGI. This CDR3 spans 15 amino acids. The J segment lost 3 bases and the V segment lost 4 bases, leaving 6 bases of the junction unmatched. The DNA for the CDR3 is TGTGCCAGCAGTTCCACGGGACAGCTCAATCAGCCCCAGCATTTT. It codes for CASSSTGQLNQPQHF.

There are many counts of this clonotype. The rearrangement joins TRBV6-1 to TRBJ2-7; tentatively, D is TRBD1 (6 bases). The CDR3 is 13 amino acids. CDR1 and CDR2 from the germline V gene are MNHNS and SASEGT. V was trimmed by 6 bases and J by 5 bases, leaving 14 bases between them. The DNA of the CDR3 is TGTGCCAGCAGGGCCACAGGGCCGGACGAGCAGTACTTC. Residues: CASRATGPDEQYF.

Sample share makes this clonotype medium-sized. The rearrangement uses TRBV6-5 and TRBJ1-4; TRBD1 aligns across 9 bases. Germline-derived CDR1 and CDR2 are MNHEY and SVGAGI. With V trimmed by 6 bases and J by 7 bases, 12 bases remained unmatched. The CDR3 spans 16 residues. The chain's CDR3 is CASSYVRGTGIEKLFF. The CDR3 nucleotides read TGTGCCAGCAGCTACGTCCGTGGGACAGGGATTGAAAAACTGTTTTTT.

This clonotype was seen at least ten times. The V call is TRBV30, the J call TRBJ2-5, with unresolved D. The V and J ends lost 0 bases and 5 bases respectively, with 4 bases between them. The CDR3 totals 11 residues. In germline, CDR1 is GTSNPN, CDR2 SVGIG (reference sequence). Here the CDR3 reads CAWSVWETQYF. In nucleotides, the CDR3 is TGTGCCTGGAGTGTATGGGAGACCCAGTACTTC.

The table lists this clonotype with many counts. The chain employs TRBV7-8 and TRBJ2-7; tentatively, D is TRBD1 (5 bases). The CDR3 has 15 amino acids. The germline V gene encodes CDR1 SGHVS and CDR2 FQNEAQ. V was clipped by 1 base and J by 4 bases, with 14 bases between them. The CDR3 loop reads CASSLVQGRSYEQYF. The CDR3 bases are TGTGCCAGCAGCTTAGTGCAGGGCCGTTCTTACGAGCAGTACTTC.

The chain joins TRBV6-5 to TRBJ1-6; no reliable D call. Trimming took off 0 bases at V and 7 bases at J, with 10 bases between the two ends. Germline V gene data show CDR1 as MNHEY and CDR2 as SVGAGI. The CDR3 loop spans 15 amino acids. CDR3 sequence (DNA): TGTGCCAGCAGTTACTCGATTTATCTAAATTCACCCCTCCACTTT. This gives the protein CASSYSIYLNSPLHF.

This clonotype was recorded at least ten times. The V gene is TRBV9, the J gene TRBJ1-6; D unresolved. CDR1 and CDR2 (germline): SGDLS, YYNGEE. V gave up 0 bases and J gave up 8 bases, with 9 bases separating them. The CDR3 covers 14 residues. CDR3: CASSVGGYDSPLHF. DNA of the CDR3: TGTGCCAGCAGCGTAGGAGGGTACGATTCACCCCTCCACTTT.

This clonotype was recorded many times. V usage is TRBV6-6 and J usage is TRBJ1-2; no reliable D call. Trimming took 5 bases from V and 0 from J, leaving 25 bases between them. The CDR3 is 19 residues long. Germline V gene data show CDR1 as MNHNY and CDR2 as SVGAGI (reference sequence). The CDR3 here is CASSHLPRLGLGANYGYTF. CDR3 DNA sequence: TGTGCCAGCAGTCACCTACCTCGGTTGGGGTTAGGAGCTAACTATGGCTACACCTTC.

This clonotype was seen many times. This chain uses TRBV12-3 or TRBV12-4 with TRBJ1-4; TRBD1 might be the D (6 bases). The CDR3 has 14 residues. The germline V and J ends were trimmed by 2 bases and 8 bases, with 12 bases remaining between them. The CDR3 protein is CASSLQGPREKLFF. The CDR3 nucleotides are TGTGCCAGCAGTTTACAGGGGCCACGGGAAAAACTGTTTTTT.

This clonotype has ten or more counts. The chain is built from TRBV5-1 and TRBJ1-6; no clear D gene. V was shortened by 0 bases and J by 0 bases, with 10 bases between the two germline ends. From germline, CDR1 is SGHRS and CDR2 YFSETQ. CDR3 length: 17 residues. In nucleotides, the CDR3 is TGCGCCAGCAGCTTGGCACAACAGAGCTCCTATAATTCACCCCTCCACTTT. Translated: CASSLAQQSSYNSPLHF.

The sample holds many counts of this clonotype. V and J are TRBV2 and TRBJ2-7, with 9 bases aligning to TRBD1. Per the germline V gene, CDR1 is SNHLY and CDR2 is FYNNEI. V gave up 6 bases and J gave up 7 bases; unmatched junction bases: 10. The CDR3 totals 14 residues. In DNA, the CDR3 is TGTGCCAGCAGAGAACAGGGGGCTCGGGGGGAGCAGTACTTC. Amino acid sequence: CASREQGARGEQYF.